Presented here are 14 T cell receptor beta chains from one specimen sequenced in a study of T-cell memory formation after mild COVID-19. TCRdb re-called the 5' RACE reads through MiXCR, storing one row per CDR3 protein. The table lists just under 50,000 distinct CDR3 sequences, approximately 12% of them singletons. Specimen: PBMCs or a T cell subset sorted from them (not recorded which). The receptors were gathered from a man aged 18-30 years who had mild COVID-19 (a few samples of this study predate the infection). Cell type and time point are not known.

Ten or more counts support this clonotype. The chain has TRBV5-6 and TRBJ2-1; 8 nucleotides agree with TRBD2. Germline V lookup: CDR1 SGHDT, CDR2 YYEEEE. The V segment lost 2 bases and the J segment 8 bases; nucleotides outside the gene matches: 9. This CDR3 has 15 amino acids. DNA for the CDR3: TGTGCCAGCAGCTTTGACCAGCGGGGGATCGATGAGCAGTTCTTC. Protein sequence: CASSFDQRGIDEQFF.

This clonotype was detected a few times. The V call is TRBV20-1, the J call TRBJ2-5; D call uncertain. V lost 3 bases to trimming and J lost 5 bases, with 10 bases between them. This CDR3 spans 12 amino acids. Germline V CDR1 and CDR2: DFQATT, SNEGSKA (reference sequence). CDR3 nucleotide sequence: TGCAGTGCTAGGCTAGGGAAGGAGACCCAGTACTTC. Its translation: CSARLGKETQYF.

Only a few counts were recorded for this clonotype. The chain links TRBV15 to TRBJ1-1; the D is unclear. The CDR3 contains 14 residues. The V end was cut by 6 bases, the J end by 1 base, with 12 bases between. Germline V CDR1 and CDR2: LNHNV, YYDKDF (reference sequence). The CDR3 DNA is TGTGCCACCAGTGACCCTGGAACGAACACTGAAGCTTTCTTT. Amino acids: CATSDPGTNTEAFF.

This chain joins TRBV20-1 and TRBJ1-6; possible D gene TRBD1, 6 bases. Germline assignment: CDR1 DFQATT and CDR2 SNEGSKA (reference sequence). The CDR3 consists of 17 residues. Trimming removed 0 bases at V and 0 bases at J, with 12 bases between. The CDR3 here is CSAREGQGISYNSPLHF. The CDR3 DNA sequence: TGCAGTGCTAGAGAGGGGCAGGGGATCTCCTATAATTCACCCCTCCACTTT.

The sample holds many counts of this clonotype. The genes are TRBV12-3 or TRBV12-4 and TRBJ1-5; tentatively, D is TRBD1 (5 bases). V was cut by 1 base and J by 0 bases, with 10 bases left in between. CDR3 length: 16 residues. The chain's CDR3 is CASSLDGRVSNQPQHF. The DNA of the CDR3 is TGTGCCAGCAGTTTAGACGGCAGGGTTAGCAATCAGCCCCAGCATTTT.

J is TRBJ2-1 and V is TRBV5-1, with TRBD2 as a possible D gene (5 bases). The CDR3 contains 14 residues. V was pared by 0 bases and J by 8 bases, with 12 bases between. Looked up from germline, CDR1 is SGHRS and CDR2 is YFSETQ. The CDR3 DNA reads TGCGCCAGCAGCTTGGTCGCCGGGGTCGATGAGCAGTTCTTC. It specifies CASSLVAGVDEQFF.

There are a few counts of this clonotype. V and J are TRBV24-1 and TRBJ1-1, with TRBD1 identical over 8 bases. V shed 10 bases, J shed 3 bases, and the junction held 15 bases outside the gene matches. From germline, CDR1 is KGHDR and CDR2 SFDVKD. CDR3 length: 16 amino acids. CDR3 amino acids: CATRTGPGEGHTEAFF. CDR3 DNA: TGTGCCACTCGGACAGGGCCAGGAGAGGGGCACACTGAAGCTTTCTTT.

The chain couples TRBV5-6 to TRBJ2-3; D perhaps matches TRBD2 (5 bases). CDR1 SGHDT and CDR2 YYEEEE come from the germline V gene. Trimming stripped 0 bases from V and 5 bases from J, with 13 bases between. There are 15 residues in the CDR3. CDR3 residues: CASSLVPRVGDTQYF. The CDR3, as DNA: TGTGCCAGCAGCTTGGTCCCGAGGGTGGGAGATACGCAGTATTTT.

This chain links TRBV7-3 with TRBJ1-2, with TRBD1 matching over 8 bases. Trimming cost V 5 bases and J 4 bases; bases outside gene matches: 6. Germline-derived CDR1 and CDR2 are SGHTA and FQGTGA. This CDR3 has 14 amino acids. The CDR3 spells CASSGGTGPYGYTF. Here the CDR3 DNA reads TGTGCCAGCAGCGGGGGGACAGGACCCTATGGCTACACCTTC.

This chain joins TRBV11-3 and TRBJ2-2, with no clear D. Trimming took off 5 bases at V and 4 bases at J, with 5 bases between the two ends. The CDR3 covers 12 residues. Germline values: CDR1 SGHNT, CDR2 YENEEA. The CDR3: CASSITTGELFF. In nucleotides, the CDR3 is TGTGCCAGCAGCATTACCACCGGGGAGCTGTTTTTT.

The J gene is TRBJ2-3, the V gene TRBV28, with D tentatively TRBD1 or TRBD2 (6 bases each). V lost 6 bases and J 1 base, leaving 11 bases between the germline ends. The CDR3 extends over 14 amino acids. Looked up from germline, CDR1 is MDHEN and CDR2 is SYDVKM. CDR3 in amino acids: CASSQRGGTDTQYF. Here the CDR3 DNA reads TGTGCCAGCAGCCAAAGGGGGGGCACAGATACGCAGTATTTT.

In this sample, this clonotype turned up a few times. The CDR3 DNA is TGTGCCAGCAGCTCTACCGGGGTCTATGGCTACACCTTC. It specifies CASSSTGVYGYTF. This sequence joins TRBV11-2 and TRBJ1-2; no clear D gene. The length of the CDR3 is 13 residues. With 4 bases removed from V and 4 bases from J, the gap between germline ends came to 10 bases. Germline V lookup: CDR1 SGHAT, CDR2 FQNNGV.

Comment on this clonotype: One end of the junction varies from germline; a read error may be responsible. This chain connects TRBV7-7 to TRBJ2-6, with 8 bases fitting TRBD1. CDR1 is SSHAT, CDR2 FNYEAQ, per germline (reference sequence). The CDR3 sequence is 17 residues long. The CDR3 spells CASSPWDRSSGANVLTF. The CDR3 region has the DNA TGTGCTAGCAGCCCCTGGGACAGGTCCTCTGGGGCCAACGTCCTGACTTTC.

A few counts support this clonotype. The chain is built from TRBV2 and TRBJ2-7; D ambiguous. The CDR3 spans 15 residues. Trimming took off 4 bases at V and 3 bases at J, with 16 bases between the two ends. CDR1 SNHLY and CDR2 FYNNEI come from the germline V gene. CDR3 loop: CASSVDFSPLYEQYV. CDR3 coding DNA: TGTGCCAGCAGTGTTGATTTCTCTCCTCTCTACGAGCAGTACGTC.